This T cell receptor beta chain was found in a study of T cells after yellow fever vaccination (dated by TCRdb to between 2018 and 2021). Study-wide context: The SMART-Seq v4 Ultra Low Input RNA kit was used to prepare libraries from fractions with low cell numbers. To follow T-cell clones before and after both primary and booster YFV17D yellow fever vaccination, bulk TCR alpha and beta repertoires underwent longitudinal sequencing. Two healthy male donors made up the cohort, one aged 18 to 29 years and the other aged 30 to 40 years. Blood was collected at multiple timepoints before and after primary and secondary immunization, and bulk PBMC replicates and cell subsets were isolated. Study-wide conclusions, independent of this receptor: Only a couple of donors were included in the study, so the extent to which the findings can be generalized is limited. After the booster, most of the clones that had expanded following primary vaccination were detected again (almost 98% of CD4 and roughly 90% of CD8), which suggests that memory was broadly maintained. Because abundant contaminating clonotypes from the bulk population could be contained in FACS-sorted repertoires, computational filtering was required. A small fraction of clonotypes showed up in both the CD4 and CD8 compartments, probably as a result of convergent recombination. Compared with the primary T-cell response, the secondary T-cell response was weaker but faster, peaking on day 5 rather than day 15.

With regard to this clonotype: The target of this receptor is not known. Nothing much larger sits one base from this clone, and base qualities are not available.

Data came from an Illumina NovaSeq 6000. TCR cDNA was synthesized by 5'RACE template switching, through which a universal primer site and unique molecular identifiers were introduced. Priming of cDNA synthesis was performed from both the TCR alpha and TCR beta constant segments. Library amplification involved two PCR steps, and the second step added sample barcodes and sequencing adapters. Sequencing of libraries was done on Illumina HiSeq 2500 (2x100 bp) or NovaSeq (2x150 bp). In the authors' own workflow: Reads were demultiplexed and collapsed into UMI consensus sequences with MIGEC, and V(D)J alignment was performed with MiXCR. Using edgeR on replicate PBMC samples, clonotypes were called vaccine-responding if FDR was below 0.01 and the log2 fold change was above 5 up to day 15. Each bulk clonotype was labeled CD4 or CD8 based on which sequenced repertoire, CD4 or CD8, contained the clonotype at higher abundance. TCRdb ran its own pipeline on the public reads, namely fastp trimming at Q25 and MiXCR clone calling, and kept in-frame beta chains. Rows with one shared CDR3 protein collapse into an entry with the most common genes and DNA. TCRdb, rather than the study authors, made the V and J calls. The sample has around 320,000 distinct CDR3 sequences on record, about 10% of them singletons. The biggest ten clones account for over 3% of the sample.

In the paper's terms, the treatment or condition label means: live attenuated yellow fever vaccine strain. PBMCs were isolated from peripheral blood using a standard Ficoll-Paque protocol. Dynabeads CD4 and CD8 positive selection kits were used to isolate the CD4 and CD8 T-cell fractions. TriZol was used to extract RNA from bulk PBMCs, CD4 and CD8 fractions, and dextramer-positive and dextramer-negative fractions. The CDR3 goes from the cysteine to the phenylalanine over 14 residues. Only the CDR3 region is kept as DNA, spanning 42 bases read in frame from base 1. The junction shows trimming of 4 bases on V and 4 bases on J, plus 10 bases between the germline ends. For CDR1 and CDR2, the germline V gene lists SGHTA and FQGTGA.

The chain is made from TRBV7-3 and TRBJ2-2; tentative D gene TRBD2, with 5 bases matching. The TCR sequence derives from a man between 18 and 35 years old who received the YFV17D yellow fever vaccine. The source was CD4+ T cells sorted from PBMCs, collected 45 days after the yellow fever booster vaccination. The nucleotides are TGTGCCAGCAGCTCGGGATACGGCACCGGGGAGCTGTTTTTT. It codes for CASSSGYGTGELFF. The entire variable domain, with the stretches around the CDR3 drawn from the reference TRBV7-3 and TRBJ2-2 proteins, is GAGVSQTPSNKVTEKGKYVELRCDPISGHTALYWYRQSLGQGPEFLIYFQGTGAADDSGLPNDRFFAVRPEGSVSTLKIQRTERGDSAVYLCASSSGYGTGELFFGEGSRLTVL.